Sequencing of this T cell receptor (beta chain) was carried out in a study of Ad26.COV2.S vaccination and SARS-CoV-2 variants. Described treatment: 15 to 20 received Ad26.COV2.S at low or high dose, single or two shots; about 5 received placebo; per-sample allocation not given. It was on day 63 after the first vaccine or placebo injection that samples were taken. At a Boston site, the person donating was an adult of 18-55 years. Concerning this clone itself: Its specificity is not known.

Notes on the study in general: In vaccinated individuals, spike-specific CD8+ and CD4+ T cell responses reportedly displayed substantial breadth.

TCRdb's table, derived via immunoSEQ multiplex PCR, lists solely in-frame clones and lacks some. The table lists some 350,000 clones, 70% to 90% of them singletons. The CDR3 sequence is 13 residues long. The J segment lost 2 bases and the V segment lost 6 bases, leaving 1 base of the junction unmatched. This TCR was sampled from a person between 18 and 59 years old who received the Ad26.COV2.S COVID-19 vaccine or a placebo. This sample comprised peripheral blood, obtained in a trial of Ad26.COV2.S vaccine versus placebo. This chain joins TRBV12-3 or TRBV12-4 and TRBJ1-5, with 7 bases identical to TRBD1. CDR3 loop: CASSGQGNQPQHF. CDR3 nucleotide sequence: TGTGCCAGCAGCGGACAGGGCAATCAGCCCCAGCATTTT.